The clone carrying this TCR beta chain has at least ten counts. No antigen is known for it. The data belong to a study of T-cell reconstitution after alpha-beta-depleted transplantation in children. The CDR3 loop spans 13 amino acids. Germline V gene data show CDR1 as DFQATT and CDR2 as SNEGSKA (reference sequence). V lost 6 bases and J 0 bases, leaving 12 bases between the germline ends. It was with unique molecular identifiers that the TCRbeta library was prepared. TCRdb fed the PCR reads into MiXCR, producing one record per CDR3 protein. The sample consists of almost 250,000 distinct CDR3 sequences, under 30% of them appearing once. Findings and caveats of the study: Expanded graft clones numbering several hundred reportedly gave rise to alpha-beta T cells about two months after transplant. The origin of high day-60 TCRbeta diversity in some patients lay in surviving recipient T cells and thymic progenitors. One year after transplant, T-cell counts and diversity came mostly from newly produced T cells.

Source: PBMCs, taken before TCRalphabeta/CD19-depleted stem cell transplant. This TCR came from a girl aged 2 to 10 with Fanconi anemia, due to receive a stem cell transplant. This chain connects TRBV20-1 to TRBJ2-7; possibly TRBD2 for D (5 bases). The CDR3 region has the DNA TGCAGTGCCAAATCAGGAGGCTCCTACGAGCAGTACTTC. Amino acids: CSAKSGGSYEQYF.